The T cell receptor beta chain under discussion was sequenced for a study of cytomegalovirus exposure and HLA in healthy donors. Study-level results: Later analysis reportedly placed an Asian-associated ancestry cluster below the roughly 600-donor mean in N-insertions. Some V segments, TRBV6-2 and TRBV6-3 among them, were indistinguishable and were therefore excluded. Researchers catalogued approximately 170 TCR beta chains as cytomegalovirus-associated.

Remarks on this clone: The antigen is undetermined.

PCR was performed using 60 Vbeta and 13 Jbeta primers. Using immunoSEQ multiplex PCR, the repertoire was profiled, and TCRdb retains in-frame clones only, with some absent. The table records about 280,000 clones, 70% to 90% of them present only once. V lost 7 bases, J lost 4 bases, and 8 bases stayed unmatched. Germline CDR1 reads SEHNR; CDR2 reads FQNEAQ (reference sequence). The CDR3 has 14 amino acids. This sequence joins TRBV7-9 and TRBJ1-1; TRBD1 aligns across 8 bases. The origin of this receptor is a woman aged 18-30 years in good health and CMV-seronegative. Specimen: PBMCs. For the CDR3, the DNA is TGTGCCAGCATCCTGACAGGGGAGTTCACTGAAGCTTTCTTT. Protein: CASILTGEFTEAFF.